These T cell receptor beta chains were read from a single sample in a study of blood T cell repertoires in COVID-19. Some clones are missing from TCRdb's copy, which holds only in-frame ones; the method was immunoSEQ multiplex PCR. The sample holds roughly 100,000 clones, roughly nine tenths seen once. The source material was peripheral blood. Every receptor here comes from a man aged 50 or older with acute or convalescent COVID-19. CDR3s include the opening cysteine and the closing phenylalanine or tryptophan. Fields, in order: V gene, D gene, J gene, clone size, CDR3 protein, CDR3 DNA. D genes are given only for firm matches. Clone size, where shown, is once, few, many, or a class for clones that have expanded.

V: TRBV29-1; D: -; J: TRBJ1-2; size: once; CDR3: CSVDGLEGGYTF; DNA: TGCAGCGTTGATGGTCTGGAGGGAGGCTACACCTTC
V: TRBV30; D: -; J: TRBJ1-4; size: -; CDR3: CAVPGVGEKLFF; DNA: TGTGCCGTCCCGGGGGTAGGGGAAAAACTGTTTTTT
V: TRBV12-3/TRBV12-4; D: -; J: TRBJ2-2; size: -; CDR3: CASSLTGTGELFF; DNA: TGTGCCAGCAGTTTAACAGGGACCGGGGAGCTGTTTTTT
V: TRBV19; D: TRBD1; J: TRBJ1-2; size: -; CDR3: CASSHRDRVGYGYTF; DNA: TGTGCCAGTAGTCACCGGGACAGGGTGGGGTATGGCTACACCTTC
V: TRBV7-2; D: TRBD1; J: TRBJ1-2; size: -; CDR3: CASSRRGTGGLVFGYTF; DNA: TGTGCCAGCAGCCGTCGGGGGACAGGGGGCTTAGTTTTCGGCTACACCTTC
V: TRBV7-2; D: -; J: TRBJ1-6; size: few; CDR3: CASSLQGQNNSPLHF; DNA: TGTGCCAGCAGCTTACAGGGCCAGAATAATTCACCCCTCCACTTT
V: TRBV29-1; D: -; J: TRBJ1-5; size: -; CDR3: CSVVFSGLGQPQHF; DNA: TGCAGCGTTGTCTTCTCGGGACTCGGTCAGCCCCAGCATTTT
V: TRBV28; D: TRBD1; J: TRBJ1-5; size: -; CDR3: CASSLLGQGGNQPQHF; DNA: TGTGCCAGCAGTTTATTGGGACAGGGAGGGAATCAGCCCCAGCATTTT
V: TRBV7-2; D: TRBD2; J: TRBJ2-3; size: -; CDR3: CASSLRGGGTDTQYF; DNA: TGTGCCAGCAGCTTACGCGGGGGGGGCACAGATACGCAGTATTTT
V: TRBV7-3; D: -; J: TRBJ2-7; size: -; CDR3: CASSLTLADEQYF; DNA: TGTGCCAGCAGCTTAACGTTGGCGGACGAGCAGTACTTC
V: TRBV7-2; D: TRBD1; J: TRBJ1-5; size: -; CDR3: CASSLGQGFGGNQPQHF; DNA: TGTGCCAGCAGCTTAGGACAGGGGTTCGGCGGCAATCAGCCCCAGCATTTT
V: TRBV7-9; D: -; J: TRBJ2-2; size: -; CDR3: CASSLAGLNTGELFF; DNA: TGTGCCAGCAGCTTAGCGGGACTTAACACCGGGGAGCTGTTTTTT
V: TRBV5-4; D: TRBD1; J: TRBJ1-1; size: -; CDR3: CASSWRDRGLGNTEAFF; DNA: TGTGCCAGCAGCTGGCGGGACAGGGGGCTTGGCAACACTGAAGCTTTCTTT
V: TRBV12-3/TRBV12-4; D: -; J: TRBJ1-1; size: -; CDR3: CASTRKGTEAFF; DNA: TGTGCCAGCACCCGGAAGGGGACTGAAGCTTTCTTT
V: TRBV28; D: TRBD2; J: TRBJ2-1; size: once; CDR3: CASSLTTSGGLYEQFF; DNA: TGTGCCAGCAGTTTAACGACTAGCGGGGGGTTGTATGAGCAGTTCTTC
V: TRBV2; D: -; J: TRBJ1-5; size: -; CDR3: CASTPDTSNQPQHF; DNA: TGTGCCAGTACTCCGGACACTAGCAATCAGCCCCAGCATTTT
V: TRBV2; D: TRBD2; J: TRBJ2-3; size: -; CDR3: CASNPTGRGGHTQYF; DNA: TGTGCCAGCAACCCCACGGGGCGGGGGGGCCATACGCAGTATTTT
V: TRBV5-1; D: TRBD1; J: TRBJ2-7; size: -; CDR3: CASSLGQGFYEQYF; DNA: TGCGCCAGCAGCTTAGGACAGGGGTTCTACGAGCAGTACTTC
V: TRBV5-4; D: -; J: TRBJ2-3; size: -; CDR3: CASTLSLRPDTQYF; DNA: TGTGCCAGCACCCTCTCGTTGAGGCCAGATACGCAGTATTTT
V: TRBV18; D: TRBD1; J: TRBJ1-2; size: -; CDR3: CASSTGQNYGYTF; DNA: TGTGCCAGCTCAACGGGACAGAACTATGGCTACACCTTC
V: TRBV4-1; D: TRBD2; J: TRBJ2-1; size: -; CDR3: CASRLAGGSYNEQFF; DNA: TGCGCCAGCAGATTAGCGGGGGGCTCCTACAATGAGCAGTTCTTC
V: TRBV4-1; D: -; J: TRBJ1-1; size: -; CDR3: CASSQVRGAGTEAFF; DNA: TGCGCCAGCAGCCAAGTTCGGGGGGCAGGGACTGAAGCTTTCTTT
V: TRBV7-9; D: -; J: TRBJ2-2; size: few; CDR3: CASSLIQWGETGELFF; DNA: TGTGCCAGCAGTCTAATTCAATGGGGGGAAACCGGGGAGCTGTTTTTT
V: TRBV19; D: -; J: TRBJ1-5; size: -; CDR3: CASSIDRGANQPQHF; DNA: TGTGCCAGTAGTATAGATCGGGGAGCAAATCAGCCCCAGCATTTT
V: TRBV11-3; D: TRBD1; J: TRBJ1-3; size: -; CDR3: CASSLGPTGAGNTIYF; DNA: TGTGCCAGCAGCCTTGGACCGACAGGGGCTGGAAACACCATATATTTT
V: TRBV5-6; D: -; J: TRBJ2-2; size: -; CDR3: CASTRWTGSPGELFF; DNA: TGTGCCAGCACCCGGTGGACTGGGTCACCCGGGGAGCTGTTTTTT
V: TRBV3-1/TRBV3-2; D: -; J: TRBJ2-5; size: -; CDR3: CASSQYQGPQETQYF; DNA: TGTGCCAGCAGCCAATATCAGGGTCCGCAAGAGACCCAGTACTTC
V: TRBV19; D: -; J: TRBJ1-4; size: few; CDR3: CASSIDSGKGLFF; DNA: TGTGCCAGTAGTATAGATTCGGGGAAGGGACTGTTTTTT
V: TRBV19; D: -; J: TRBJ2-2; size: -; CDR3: CASSGRAGELFF; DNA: TGTGCCAGTAGTGGCCGGGCCGGGGAGCTGTTTTTT
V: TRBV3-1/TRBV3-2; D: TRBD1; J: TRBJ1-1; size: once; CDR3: CASSHPEWTGGELGEAFF; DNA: TGTGCCAGCAGCCACCCCGAGTGGACAGGGGGCGAATTGGGTGAAGCTTTCTTT
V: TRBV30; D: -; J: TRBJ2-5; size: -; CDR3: CAWSERTEETQYF; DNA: TGTGCCTGGAGTGAAAGGACAGAAGAGACCCAGTACTTC
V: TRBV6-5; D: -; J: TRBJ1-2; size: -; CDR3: CASSSRSNYGYTF; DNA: TGTGCCAGCAGTTCCAGGTCCAACTATGGCTACACCTTC
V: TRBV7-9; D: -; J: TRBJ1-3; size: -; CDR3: CASSLRGSGNTIYF; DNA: TGTGCCAGCAGCTTAAGGGGCTCTGGAAACACCATATATTTT
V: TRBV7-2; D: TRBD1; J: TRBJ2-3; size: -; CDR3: CASSSDRGGDTQYF; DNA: TGTGCCAGCAGCTCCGACAGGGGCGGAGATACGCAGTATTTT
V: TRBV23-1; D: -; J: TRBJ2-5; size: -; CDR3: CASSHQQETQYF; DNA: TGCGCCAGCAGTCACCAGCAAGAGACCCAGTACTTC
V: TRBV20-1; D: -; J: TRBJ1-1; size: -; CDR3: CSALRDTEAFF; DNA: TGCAGTGCCCTGCGGGACACTGAAGCTTTCTTT
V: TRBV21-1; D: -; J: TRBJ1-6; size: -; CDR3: CASSKRDRGPSYNSPLHF; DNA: TGTGCCAGCAGCAAAAGGGACAGGGGTCCCTCCTATAATTCACCCCTCCACTTT
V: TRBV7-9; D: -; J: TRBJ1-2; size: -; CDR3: CASSFPQGPAANYGYTF; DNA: TGTGCCAGCAGCTTCCCGCAGGGGCCCGCAGCTAACTATGGCTACACCTTC